Listed below are T cell receptor beta chains from one sample, sequenced in a study of response to subunit inactivated influenza vaccine. TCRdb processed the RT-PCR reads anew with MiXCR; each CDR3 protein has one entry. This sample carries more than 150,000 distinct CDR3 sequences, 9.5% to 12% of them seen once, and the ten largest clones take 35% to 40%. The source was CD8+ T cells sorted from PBMCs, collected about 24 months after vaccination. These receptor sequences come from a man aged 50-75 years who received an inactivated influenza vaccine. CDR3s include the opening cysteine and the closing phenylalanine or tryptophan. The size of a clone is reported for some rows only, either as once, few or many, or as a class for expanded clones.

few	TRBV6-5	CATSRGRAEAFF
-	TRBV13	CASSPPTGGTEQFF
-	TRBV20-1	CRARQGGYEQYF
few	TRBV4-3	CASSPFQTASYEQYF
many	TRBV27	CASGGDSTNEKLFF
many	TRBV4-1	CASSHTPGYEQYF
few	TRBV2	CASSEGGLAGHEQYF
-	TRBV6-2/TRBV6-3	CASSLLFWGQGAAGANVLTF
few	TRBV5-5	CASSLLTVATEAFF
many	TRBV5-6	CASSWPRSETQYF
-	TRBV28	CASETPDLSRPRGYTF
-	TRBV5-6	CASSLGRDRAAEQYF
few	TRBV6-2/TRBV6-3	CASRSGIPSTDTQYF
few	TRBV4-3	CASSQDPGTGTYEQYF
few	TRBV4-3	CASSQELWSGGPPDTQYF